Each of the 10 T cell receptor beta chains below was sequenced from the same sample in a study of T cells after yellow fever vaccination. Using its own MiXCR run on the 5' RACE reads, TCRdb lists one record per CDR3 protein. The sample lists roughly 300,000 distinct CDR3 sequences, 8% to 9.5% seen once, with around 17% in the top ten. This specimen was PBMCs, taken around 45 days after the first yellow fever vaccination. These receptors all stem from a man younger than 30 who received the YFV17D yellow fever vaccine.

This clonotype was recorded many times. The chain recombines TRBV7-9 with TRBJ1-6; no reliable D call. Germline V gives CDR1 SEHNR, CDR2 FQNEAQ (reference sequence). V lost 1 base and J 8 bases, leaving 9 bases between the germline ends. CDR3 length equals 14 residues. CDR3 region: CASSLGEGYSPLHF. The DNA of the CDR3 is TGTGCCAGCAGCTTAGGAGAAGGCTATTCACCCCTCCACTTT.

The chain joins TRBV20-1 to TRBJ1-1; D is unresolved. The ends were cut back, 0 bases at V and 2 bases at J, with 10 bases in the middle. This CDR3 spans 14 amino acids. Looked up from germline, CDR1 is DFQATT and CDR2 is SNEGSKA (reference sequence). CDR3 in amino acids: CSARDGWSNTEAFF. The CDR3 region has the DNA TGCAGTGCTAGAGACGGGTGGTCTAACACTGAAGCTTTCTTT.

CDR3 coding DNA: TGTGCCAGCAGCTCCTGGGACACTCAAGAGACCCAGTACTTC. This encodes CASSSWDTQETQYF. The chain recombines TRBV7-2 with TRBJ2-5, with D possibly being TRBD1 (6 bases). The CDR3 extends over 14 amino acids. CDR1 and CDR2 from the germline V gene are SGHTA and FQGNSA. V lost 4 bases to trimming and J lost 2 bases, with 11 bases between them.

This clonotype was counted at least ten times. The chain couples TRBV10-3 to TRBJ2-7; D is perhaps TRBD1 or TRBD2 (5 bases each). Germline V gene lookup returns CDR1 ENHRY and CDR2 SYGVKD. This CDR3 is 15 amino acids long. The V gene lost 7 bases and the J gene lost 3 bases, with 19 bases spanning the gap. This CDR3 is CAITDDGVGGYEQYF. Written as DNA, the CDR3 is TGTGCCATCACCGACGACGGGGTTGGGGGCTACGAGCAGTACTTC.

This clonotype was counted only a few times. The rearrangement links TRBV5-8 to TRBJ2-7; 7 nucleotides match TRBD1. V lost 4 bases, J lost 1 base, and 8 bases stayed unmatched. Germline CDR1 is SGHTS and CDR2 is YDEGEE. CDR3 length: 15 amino acids. CDR3 amino acids: CASSLSGTVSYEQYV. Here the CDR3 DNA reads TGTGCCAGCAGCCTTTCCGGGACAGTTTCCTACGAGCAGTACGTC.

This clonotype was recorded a few times. V and J are TRBV20-1 and TRBJ1-5, with a weak D call TRBD1 (5 bases). The CDR3 loop spans 13 amino acids. The germline V gene has CDR1 DFQATT and CDR2 SNEGSKA (reference sequence). Trimming pared 6 bases from V and 4 bases from J, leaving 13 bases between. The CDR3 sequence is CSARGSFNQPQHF. The CDR3 nucleotides are TGCAGTGCGAGGGGCAGCTTTAATCAGCCCCAGCATTTT.

V is TRBV20-1 and J is TRBJ2-7; weak D call: TRBD1 (5 bases). V shed 6 bases and J shed 6 bases, with 18 bases lying between them. This CDR3 region has 13 residues. Per the germline V gene, CDR1 is DFQATT and CDR2 is SNEGSKA (reference sequence). The CDR3: CSALTVSRGEQYV. The CDR3 nucleotides are TGCAGTGCCCTGACTGTCTCAAGGGGCGAGCAGTACGTC.

This rearrangement joins TRBV29-1 to TRBJ2-5; the D is unclear. V was trimmed by 1 base and J by 5 bases, leaving 8 bases between them. The CDR3 consists of 12 residues. CDR1 and CDR2 from the germline V gene are SQVTM and ANQGSEA. CDR3 in DNA: TGCAGCGTTGAAGGATCGGAGGAGACCCAGTACTTC. Its translation: CSVEGSEETQYF.

The sample holds a few counts of this clonotype. The chain carries TRBV12-3 or TRBV12-4 and TRBJ1-2, with D perhaps TRBD1 (5 bases). V was cut by 3 bases and J by 6 bases, with 14 bases left in between. The CDR3 contains 14 residues. Here the CDR3 DNA reads TGTGCCAGCAGTTTTTTCCAGGGAACAGATGGCTACACCTTC. It codes for CASSFFQGTDGYTF.

This clonotype was counted many times. The rearrangement joins TRBV29-1 to TRBJ1-2, with 7 bases matching TRBD1. Germline CDR1 and CDR2: SQVTM and ANQGSEA. V was pared by 4 bases and J by 4 bases, with 12 bases of the junction left unmatched. This CDR3 has 15 amino acids. The CDR3 coding sequence is TGCAGCGTTGGGGCAGGGGGTCGTGGTAGCTATGGCTACACCTTC. It encodes CSVGAGGRGSYGYTF.